This entry lists 28 T cell receptor beta chains sequenced from one sample in a study of regulatory T cells in long-lasting Graves disease. HTBI primers from iRepertoire and Arm-PCR of CDR3 regions yielded the TCR beta libraries. TCRdb reanalysed the multiplex PCR reads using MiXCR and keeps one entry per CDR3 protein. The data contain hundreds of thousands of distinct CDR3 sequences, 16% of them singletons. Time point given: newly diagnosed GD, antithyroid drugs for less than 3 months. Scientists built the TCR library using RNA that was extracted from PBMCs. This same sample was also taken into another study, of T cells in Graves' hyperthyroidism and ophthalmopathy.

The sequences come from peripheral blood mononuclear cells (PBMCs), collected at new diagnosis, from a patient treated with antithyroid drugs. The receptors derive from a woman aged 25 to 39 with Graves disease.

The chain uses TRBV20-1 and TRBJ2-1, with 7 nucleotides matching TRBD2. Trimming removed 2 bases from V and 5 bases from J; junction bases left unmatched: 6. This CDR3 is built from 14 residues. Germline assignment: CDR1 DFQATT and CDR2 SNEGSKA (reference sequence). The CDR3 nucleotides read TGCAGTGCTAGAAAGACGCTAGCGGACAATGAGCAGTTCTTC. As protein: CSARKTLADNEQFF.

There are many counts of this clonotype. The chain joins TRBV12-3 or TRBV12-4 to TRBJ2-5; no definite D call. V was clipped by 6 bases and J by 1 base, with 6 bases between them. The CDR3 has 12 residues. The CDR3, as DNA: TGTGCCAGCAGCACGGGCCAAGAGACCCAGTACTTC. Amino acid sequence: CASSTGQETQYF.

The chain is built from TRBV4-1 and TRBJ2-4, with D unresolved. This CDR3 is built from 14 residues. Germline lookup yields CDR1 MGHRA and CDR2 YSYEKL. V dropped 0 bases and J dropped 1 base, with 4 bases sitting between them. CDR3 region: CASSQELAKNIQYF. Here the CDR3 DNA reads TGCGCCAGCAGCCAAGAACTGGCCAAAAACATTCAGTACTTC.

This clonotype was picked up many times. J is TRBJ1-2 and V is TRBV29-1; TRBD1 matches 7 bases. This CDR3 spans 14 amino acids. The ends lost 3 bases at V and 4 bases at J; junction bases unmatched: 8. Germline V gene data show CDR1 as SQVTM and CDR2 as ANQGSEA. The chain's CDR3 is CSVDPGTAGYGYTF. The CDR3 DNA follows: TGCAGCGTTGACCCCGGGACAGCCGGCTATGGCTACACCTTC.

The chain employs TRBV4-1 and TRBJ2-2, with 8 bases aligning to TRBD2. Losses at the gene ends were 1 base for V and 8 bases for J; bases not matched to a gene: 12. Germline lookup yields CDR1 MGHRA and CDR2 YSYEKL. This CDR3 region has 17 residues. Written as DNA, the CDR3 is TGCGCCAGCAGCCAAGGCGGCGGGAGGCGTCTTCCTGGGGAGCTGTTTTTT. Translated, it gives CASSQGGGRRLPGELFF.

This clonotype was seen many times. The rearrangement uses TRBV2 and TRBJ2-1; D could derive from TRBD1 or TRBD2 (5 bases each). This CDR3 contains 15 residues. The germline V gene encodes CDR1 SNHLY and CDR2 FYNNEI. The V and J ends lost 9 bases and 2 bases respectively, with 17 bases between them. CDR3 region: CASTRDLRTYNEQFF. DNA of the CDR3: TGTGCCAGTACCCGGGACCTAAGGACCTACAATGAGCAGTTCTTC.

The sample holds many counts of this clonotype. The chain joins TRBV28 to TRBJ1-1; possible D gene TRBD1, 6 bases. The CDR3 totals 15 residues. The germline V and J ends were trimmed by 2 bases and 4 bases, with 14 bases remaining between them. Germline V lookup: CDR1 MDHEN, CDR2 SYDVKM. This CDR3 reads CASSLGGQVTTEAFF. The CDR3 DNA follows: TGTGCCAGCAGTTTAGGGGGGCAGGTTACCACTGAAGCTTTCTTT.

This chain joins TRBV7-9 and TRBJ2-3, with 15 positions matching TRBD2. The J segment lost 4 bases and the V segment lost 4 bases, leaving 6 bases of the junction unmatched. The germline gives CDR1 SEHNR, CDR2 FQNEAQ (reference sequence). The CDR3 sequence is 17 residues long. CDR3 nucleotide sequence: TGTGCCAGCAGCTCGGGACTAGCGGGAGGCCCTTCAGATACGCAGTATTTT. It encodes CASSSGLAGGPSDTQYF.

A few counts support this clonotype. The chain combines TRBV10-3 with TRBJ1-5, with unresolved D. There are 15 residues in the CDR3. The V gene lost 10 bases and the J gene lost 1 base, with 17 bases spanning the gap. Per germline, CDR1 ENHRY and CDR2 SYGVKD. The CDR3 loop reads CATSAWRESNQPQHF. DNA for the CDR3: TGTGCCACCTCCGCCTGGAGAGAGAGCAATCAGCCCCAGCATTTT.

This clonotype was observed a handful of times. The rearrangement links TRBV9 to TRBJ2-5, with a tentative D call TRBD1 (6 bases). The CDR3 has 18 amino acids. V was cut by 4 bases and J by 2 bases, with 24 bases left in between. From germline, CDR1 is SGDLS and CDR2 YYNGEE. The CDR3 region has the DNA TGTGCCAGCAGCTTGACAAAGGCAGGGGAGAGGGGTCAAGAGACCCAGTACTTC. Protein: CASSLTKAGERGQETQYF.

This clonotype was counted ten times or more. The CDR3 region has the DNA TGCGCCAGCAGTGAGTCAGGGGGGGCCACAGATACGCAGTATTTT. As protein: CASSESGGATDTQYF. The chain has TRBV10-1 and TRBJ2-3; D perhaps matches TRBD2 (7 bases). Per the germline V gene, CDR1 is WNHNN and CDR2 is SYGVQD (reference sequence). The CDR3 extends over 15 amino acids. Trimming took off 0 bases at V and 2 bases at J, with 9 bases between the two ends.

The chain couples TRBV28 to TRBJ2-1, with 10 nucleotides matching TRBD2. The J segment lost 8 bases and the V segment lost 8 bases, leaving 12 bases of the junction unmatched. Germline lookup yields CDR1 MDHEN and CDR2 SYDVKM. The CDR3 length is 15 residues. The CDR3 sequence: CASSPAGGPAYEQFF. In nucleotides, the CDR3 is TGTGCCAGCTCCCCAGCGGGAGGGCCAGCCTATGAGCAGTTCTTC. Full variable domain (remainder filled in from reference TRBV28 and TRBJ2-1): DVKVTQSSRYLVKRTGEKVFLECVQDMDHENMFWYRQDPGLGLRLIYFSYDVKMKEKGDIPEGYSVSREKKERFSLILESASTNQTSMYLCASSPAGGPAYEQFFGPGTRLTVL.

This clonotype was detected ten times or more. This chain joins TRBV6-5 and TRBJ1-2; unclear D gene. The V gene lost 2 bases and the J gene lost 4 bases, with 20 bases spanning the gap. From germline, CDR1 is MNHEY and CDR2 SVGAGI. The CDR3 contains 17 residues. CDR3 protein: CASSYTQNYKKPYGYTF. Written as DNA, the CDR3 is TGTGCCAGCAGTTACACTCAGAATTACAAGAAACCCTATGGCTACACCTTC.

In its sample, this clonotype was seen many times. The gene calls are TRBV27 and TRBJ1-4; 8 nucleotides align to TRBD1. Unmatched junction bases numbered 3, after V lost 0 bases and J lost 0 bases. Germline CDR1 and CDR2: MNHEY and SMNVEV (reference sequence). There are 17 residues in the CDR3. The CDR3 here is CASSLSRGQATNEKLFF. The CDR3 DNA reads TGTGCCAGCAGTTTATCCCGGGGACAGGCAACTAATGAAAAACTGTTTTTT.

V usage is TRBV28 and J usage is TRBJ2-5; 9 bases align to TRBD2. This CDR3 contains 17 residues. Unmatched junction bases numbered 15, after V lost 6 bases and J lost 4 bases. The germline CDR1 and CDR2 sequences are MDHEN and SYDVKM. The CDR3 protein is CASSPRRGGAEGETQYF. For the CDR3, the DNA is TGTGCCAGCAGCCCTAGGCGGGGGGGGGCAGAGGGAGAGACCCAGTACTTC.

This clonotype was found a few times. The chain combines TRBV6-2 or TRBV6-3 with TRBJ2-3; possibly TRBD1 for D (6 bases). CDR3 length: 15 residues. Germline CDR1 MNHEY, CDR2 SVGEGT. The V end lost 6 bases, the J end lost 7 bases, and 20 bases lay between the germline ends. The CDR3 region is CASRNHRSGQNTQYF. The CDR3 DNA reads as TGTGCCAGCAGGAACCACCGATCGGGACAAAATACGCAGTATTTT.

This clonotype was observed many times. The chain recombines TRBV27 with TRBJ1-1, with D possibly matching TRBD1 (6 bases). Trimming stripped 5 bases from V and 3 bases from J, with 16 bases between. In germline, CDR1 is MNHEY, CDR2 SMNVEV (reference sequence). The CDR3 loop spans 15 amino acids. CDR3 nucleotide sequence: TGTGCCAGCAGTCCCAGGGGCTTTGGGGACACTGAAGCTTTCTTT. Amino acid sequence: CASSPRGFGDTEAFF.

To note about this clonotype: A far larger clone is one base from this, pointing to a likely read error. V usage is TRBV7-3 and J usage is TRBJ1-4, with D unresolved. Germline V gives CDR1 SGHTA, CDR2 FQGTGA. This CDR3 has 14 amino acids. For the CDR3, the DNA is TGTGCCAACAGCTTCGGAGACGAGGTTGAAAAACTGTTTTTT. It specifies CANSFGDEVEKLFF.

This clonotype was seen at least ten times. This chain joins TRBV5-1 and TRBJ1-6; TRBD1 matches 7 bases. The CDR3 has 14 amino acids. Trimming cost V 4 bases and J 9 bases; bases outside gene matches: 7. From germline, CDR1 is SGHRS and CDR2 YFSETQ. DNA of the CDR3: TGCGCCAGCAGCCGCGACAGGGAGGTTTCACCCCTCCACTTT. This encodes CASSRDREVSPLHF.

The rearrangement joins TRBV7-9 to TRBJ2-7; D gene uncertain. The CDR3 covers 12 residues. Germline lookup yields CDR1 SEHNR and CDR2 FQNEAQ (reference sequence). The V and J ends lost 2 bases and 5 bases respectively, with 7 bases between them. CDR3 region: CASSLIADEQYF. The CDR3 DNA reads TGTGCCAGCAGCTTAATAGCTGACGAGCAGTACTTC.

The rearrangement joins TRBV2 to TRBJ1-4; unclear D gene. The CDR3 sequence is 13 residues long. Looked up from germline, CDR1 is SNHLY and CDR2 is FYNNEI. Trimming took off 10 bases at V and 5 bases at J, with 14 bases between the two ends. CDR3 residues: CANRRAQNEKLFF. For the CDR3, the DNA is TGTGCCAACCGCCGGGCCCAAAATGAAAAACTGTTTTTT.

This clonotype was seen repeatedly, ten times or more. V usage is TRBV20-1 and J usage is TRBJ2-3; 10 bases fit TRBD2. Germline V gene lookup returns CDR1 DFQATT and CDR2 SNEGSKA (reference sequence). V lost 5 bases and J lost 6; bases outside the gene matches: 11. CDR3 length equals 15 residues. CDR3 DNA: TGCAGTGCTTACCCTAGCGGGAGAACCGCGGATACGCAGTATTTT. Its translation: CSAYPSGRTADTQYF.

This chain connects TRBV10-3 to TRBJ1-1, with D unresolved. This CDR3 region has 15 residues. Trimming pared 2 bases from V and 3 bases from J, leaving 13 bases between. Germline lookup yields CDR1 ENHRY and CDR2 SYGVKD. CDR3 in amino acids: CAISEGRARDTEAFF. CDR3 DNA: TGTGCCATCAGTGAGGGAAGGGCGAGGGACACTGAAGCTTTCTTT.

This rearrangement joins TRBV12-3 or TRBV12-4 to TRBJ1-1, with D hard to call. This CDR3 has 20 amino acids. The V end was cut by 6 bases, the J end by 0 bases, with 29 bases between. CDR3 protein: CASSNDTFFGYPLLNTEAFF. As DNA, the CDR3 is TGTGCCAGCAGCAACGACACTTTTTTTGGGTACCCGCTCTTGAACACTGAAGCTTTCTTT.

The chain employs TRBV7-8 and TRBJ2-1; 9 bases are shared with TRBD2. The CDR3 sequence is 16 residues long. The J segment lost 1 base and the V segment lost 5 bases, leaving 6 bases of the junction unmatched. The germline V gene encodes CDR1 SGHVS and CDR2 FQNEAQ. CDR3 DNA sequence: TGTGCCAGCAGCAAGAGACTAGCGGCTTCCTACAATGAGCAGTTCTTC. Protein: CASSKRLAASYNEQFF.

Many counts were recorded for this clonotype. The chain uses TRBV6-1 and TRBJ1-1, with a weak D call TRBD1 (5 bases). V shed 6 bases and J shed 6 bases, with 8 bases lying between them. This CDR3 contains 11 residues. Germline V gene lookup returns CDR1 MNHNS and CDR2 SASEGT. The CDR3 DNA is TGTGCCAGCAGGGGGGTCCCTGAAGCTTTCTTT. Its translation is CASRGVPEAFF.

This clonotype has ten or more counts. The rearrangement joins TRBV18 to TRBJ2-7, with 9 bases that match TRBD1. Germline assignment: CDR1 KGHSH and CDR2 LQKENI. Trimming removed 3 bases from V and 5 bases from J; junction bases left unmatched: 11. This CDR3 spans 16 amino acids. The CDR3 sequence is CASSPRPGQGLDEQYF. The DNA of the CDR3 is TGTGCCAGCTCACCTCGACCGGGACAGGGCCTTGACGAGCAGTACTTC.

This clonotype appeared many times. The CDR3 nucleotides are TGTGCCATCCCGAACCGGGACAGATCGACTAACTATGGCTACACCTTC. This sequence encodes CAIPNRDRSTNYGYTF. The chain employs TRBV28 and TRBJ1-2; 7 bases are a match to TRBD1. The ends lost 10 bases at V and 0 bases at J; junction bases unmatched: 14. This CDR3 region has 16 residues. Germline V gene sequence: CDR1 MDHEN, CDR2 SYDVKM.